This T cell receptor (beta chain) was sequenced during a study of high-grade serous ovarian cancer treatment subgroups. Study background: Each sample yielded on average around 7,500 unique TCR beta rearrangements from 13,000 or so reads.

TCRdb's table, derived via immunoSEQ multiplex PCR, lists solely in-frame clones and lacks some. Here the sample spans thousands of clones, 66% being singletons. Tumor tissue was taken before any definitive surgery or chemotherapy was given. The CDR3 is made up of 16 amino acids. Germline lookup yields CDR1 LNHDA and CDR2 SQIVND (reference sequence). V trimming: 3 bases; J trimming: 0 bases; junction bases outside the gene matches: 4. This clone was picked up one time. Its antigen remains unidentified. The study, taken as a whole, reports: Spatial context was lost because tumors were sequenced in bulk. Repertoire similarity ranged about 0.1 to 0.79 between tumors of one patient. Only CDR3 was analyzed; CDR1 and CDR2 were not.

This TCR was sampled from a human donor with high-grade serous ovarian cancer. What was sequenced was tumor tissue. The chain recombines TRBV19 with TRBJ2-1, with 8 bases that match TRBD2. CDR3 loop: CASSIGLAGSYNEQFF. In nucleotides, the CDR3 is TGTGCCAGTAGTATTGGGCTAGCGGGCTCCTACAATGAGCAGTTCTTC.